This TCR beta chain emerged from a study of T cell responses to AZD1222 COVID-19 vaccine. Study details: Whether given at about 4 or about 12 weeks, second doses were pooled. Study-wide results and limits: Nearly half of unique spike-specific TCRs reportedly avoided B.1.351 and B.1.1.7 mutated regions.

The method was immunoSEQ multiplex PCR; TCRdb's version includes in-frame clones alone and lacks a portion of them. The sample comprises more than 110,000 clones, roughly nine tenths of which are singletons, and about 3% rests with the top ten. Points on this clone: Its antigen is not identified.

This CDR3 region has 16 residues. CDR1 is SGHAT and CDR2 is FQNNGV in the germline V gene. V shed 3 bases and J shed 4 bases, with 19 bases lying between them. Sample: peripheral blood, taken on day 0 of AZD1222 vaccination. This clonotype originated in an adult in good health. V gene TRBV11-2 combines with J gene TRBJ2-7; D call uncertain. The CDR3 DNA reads TGTGCCAGCAGCTTCGCCGGGCAGCGCAGCAGTTACGAGCAGTACTTC. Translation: CASSFAGQRSSYEQYF.